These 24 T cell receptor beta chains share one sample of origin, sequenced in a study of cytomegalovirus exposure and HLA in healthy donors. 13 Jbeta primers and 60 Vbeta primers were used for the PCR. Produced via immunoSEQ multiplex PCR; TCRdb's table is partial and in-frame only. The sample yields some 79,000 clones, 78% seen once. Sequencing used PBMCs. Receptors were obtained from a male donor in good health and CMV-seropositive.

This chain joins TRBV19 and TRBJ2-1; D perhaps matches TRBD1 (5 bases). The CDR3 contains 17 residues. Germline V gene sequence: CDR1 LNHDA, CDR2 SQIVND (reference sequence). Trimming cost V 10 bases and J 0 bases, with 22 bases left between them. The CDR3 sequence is CATSSISGSGSYNEQFF. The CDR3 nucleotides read TGTGCCACCTCTTCAATCTCAGGGTCGGGCTCCTACAATGAGCAGTTCTTC.

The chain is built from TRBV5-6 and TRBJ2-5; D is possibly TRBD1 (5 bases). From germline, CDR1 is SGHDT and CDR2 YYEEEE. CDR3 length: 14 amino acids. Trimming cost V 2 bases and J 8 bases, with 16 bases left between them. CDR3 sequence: CASSFEPPRGTQYF. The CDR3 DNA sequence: TGTGCCAGCAGCTTCGAGCCTCCAAGGGGAACCCAGTACTTC.

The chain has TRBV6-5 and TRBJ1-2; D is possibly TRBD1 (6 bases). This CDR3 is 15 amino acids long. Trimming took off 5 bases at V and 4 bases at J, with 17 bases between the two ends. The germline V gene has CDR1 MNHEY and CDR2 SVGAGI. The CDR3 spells CASSPITTGLYGYTF. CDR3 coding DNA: TGTGCCAGCAGTCCTATCACAACAGGGCTCTATGGCTACACCTTC.

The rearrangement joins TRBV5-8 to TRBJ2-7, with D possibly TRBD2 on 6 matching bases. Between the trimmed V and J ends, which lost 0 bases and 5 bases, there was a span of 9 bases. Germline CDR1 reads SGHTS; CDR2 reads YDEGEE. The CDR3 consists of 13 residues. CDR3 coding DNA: TGTGCCAGCAGCTTGGCGGGAGCGAACGAGCAGTACTTC. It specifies CASSLAGANEQYF.

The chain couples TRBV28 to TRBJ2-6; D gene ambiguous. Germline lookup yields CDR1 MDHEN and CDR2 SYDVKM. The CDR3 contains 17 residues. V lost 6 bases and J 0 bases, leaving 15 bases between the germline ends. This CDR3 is CASSSDSSSSGANVLTF. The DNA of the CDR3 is TGTGCCAGCAGCTCGGATTCCTCTAGCTCTGGGGCCAACGTCCTGACTTTC.

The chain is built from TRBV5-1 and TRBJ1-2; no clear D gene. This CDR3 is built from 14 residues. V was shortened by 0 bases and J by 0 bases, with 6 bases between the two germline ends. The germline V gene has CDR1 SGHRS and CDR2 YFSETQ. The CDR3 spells CASSLGHTNYGYTF. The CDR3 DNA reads TGCGCCAGCAGCTTGGGTCACACTAACTATGGCTACACCTTC. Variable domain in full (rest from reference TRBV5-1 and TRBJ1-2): KAGVTQTPRYLIKTRGQQVTLSCSPISGHRSVSWYQQTPGQGLQFLFEYFSETQRNKGNFPGRFSGRQFSNSRSEMNVSTLELGDSALYLCASSLGHTNYGYTFGSGTRLTVV.

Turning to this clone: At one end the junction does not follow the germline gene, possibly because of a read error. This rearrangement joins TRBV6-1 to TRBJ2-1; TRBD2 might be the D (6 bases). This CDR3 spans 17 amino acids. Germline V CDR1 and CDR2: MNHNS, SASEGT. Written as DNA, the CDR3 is TGTGCCAGCAGTGACTTGGGGGGAAAATACTCCTACAATGAGCAGCTCTTC. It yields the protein CASSDLGGKYSYNEQLF.

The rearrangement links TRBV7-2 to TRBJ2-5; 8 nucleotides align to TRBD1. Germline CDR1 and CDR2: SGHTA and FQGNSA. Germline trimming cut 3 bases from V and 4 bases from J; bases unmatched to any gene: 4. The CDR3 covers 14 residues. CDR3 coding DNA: TGTGCCAGCAGCTTTCAGGGGGCGACAGAGACCCAGTACTTC. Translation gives CASSFQGATETQYF.

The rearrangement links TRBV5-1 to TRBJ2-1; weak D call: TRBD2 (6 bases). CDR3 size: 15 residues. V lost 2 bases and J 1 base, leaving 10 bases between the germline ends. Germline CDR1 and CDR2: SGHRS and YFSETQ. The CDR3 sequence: CASSFARGSYNEQFF. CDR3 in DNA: TGCGCCAGCAGCTTTGCCCGGGGGTCCTACAATGAGCAGTTCTTC.

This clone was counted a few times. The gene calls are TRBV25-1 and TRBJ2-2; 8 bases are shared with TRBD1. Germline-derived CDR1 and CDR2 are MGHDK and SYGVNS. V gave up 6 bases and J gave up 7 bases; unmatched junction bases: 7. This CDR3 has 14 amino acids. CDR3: CASSRTGSGGELFF. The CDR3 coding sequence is TGTGCCAGCAGCCGGACAGGGTCGGGCGGGGAGCTGTTTTTT.

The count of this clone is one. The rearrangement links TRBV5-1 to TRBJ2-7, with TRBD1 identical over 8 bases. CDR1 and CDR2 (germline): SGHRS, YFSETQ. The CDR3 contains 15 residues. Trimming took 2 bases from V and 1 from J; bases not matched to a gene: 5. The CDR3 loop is CASSFGQGTSYEQYF. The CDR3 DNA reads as TGCGCCAGCAGCTTCGGACAGGGTACGTCCTACGAGCAGTACTTC.

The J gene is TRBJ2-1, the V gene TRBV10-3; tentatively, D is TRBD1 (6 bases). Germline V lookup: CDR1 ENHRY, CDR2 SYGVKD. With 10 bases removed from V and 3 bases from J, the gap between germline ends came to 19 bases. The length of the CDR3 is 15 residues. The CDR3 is CATLRQVLGYNEQFF. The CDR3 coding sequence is TGTGCCACCCTTCGACAGGTTCTGGGCTACAATGAGCAGTTCTTC.

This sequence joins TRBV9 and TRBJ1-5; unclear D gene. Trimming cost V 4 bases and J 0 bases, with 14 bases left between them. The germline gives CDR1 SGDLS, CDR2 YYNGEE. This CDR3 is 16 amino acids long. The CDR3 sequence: CASSPDGVYSNQPQHF. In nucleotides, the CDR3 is TGTGCCAGCAGCCCGGACGGGGTTTATAGCAATCAGCCCCAGCATTTT.

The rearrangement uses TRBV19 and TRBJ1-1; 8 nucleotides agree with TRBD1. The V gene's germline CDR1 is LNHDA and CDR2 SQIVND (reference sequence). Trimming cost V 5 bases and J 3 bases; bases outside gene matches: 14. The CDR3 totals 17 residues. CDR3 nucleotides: TGTGCCAGTAGTGTTGGACAGGGTTTGGGAAAGTACACTGAAGCTTTCTTT. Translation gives CASSVGQGLGKYTEAFF.

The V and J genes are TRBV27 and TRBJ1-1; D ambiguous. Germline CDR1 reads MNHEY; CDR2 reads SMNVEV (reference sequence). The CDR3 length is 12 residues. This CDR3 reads CPQGGLNTEAFF. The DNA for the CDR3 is TGTCCCCAAGGAGGGCTGAACACTGAAGCTTTCTTT.

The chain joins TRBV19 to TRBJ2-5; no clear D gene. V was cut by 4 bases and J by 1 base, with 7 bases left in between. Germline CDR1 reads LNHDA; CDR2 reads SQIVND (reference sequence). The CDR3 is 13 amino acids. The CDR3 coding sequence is TGTGCCAGTAGTAGGGCTACCCAAGAGACCCAGTACTTC. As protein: CASSRATQETQYF.

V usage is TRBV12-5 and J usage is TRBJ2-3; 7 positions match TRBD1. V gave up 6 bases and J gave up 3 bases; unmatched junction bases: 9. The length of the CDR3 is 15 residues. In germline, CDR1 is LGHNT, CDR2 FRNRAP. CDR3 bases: TGTGCTAGTGGCGTCACAGGGGCGAGGACAGATACGCAGTATTTT. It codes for CASGVTGARTDTQYF.

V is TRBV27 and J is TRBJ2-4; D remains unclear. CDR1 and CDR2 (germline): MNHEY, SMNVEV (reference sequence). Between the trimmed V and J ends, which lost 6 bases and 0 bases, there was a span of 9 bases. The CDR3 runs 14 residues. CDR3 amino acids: CASSSPLAKNIQYF. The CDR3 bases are TGTGCCAGCAGCTCTCCTCTAGCCAAAAACATTCAGTACTTC.

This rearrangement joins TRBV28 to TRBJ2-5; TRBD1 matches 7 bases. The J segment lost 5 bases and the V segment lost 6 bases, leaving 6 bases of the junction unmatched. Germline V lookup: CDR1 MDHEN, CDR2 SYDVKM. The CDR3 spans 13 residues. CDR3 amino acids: CASSSGTVETQYF. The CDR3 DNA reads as TGTGCCAGCAGCTCAGGGACAGTTGAGACCCAGTACTTC.

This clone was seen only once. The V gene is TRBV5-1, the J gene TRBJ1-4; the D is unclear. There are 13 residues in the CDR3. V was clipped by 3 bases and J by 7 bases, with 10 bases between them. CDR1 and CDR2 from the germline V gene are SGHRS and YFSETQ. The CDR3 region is CASSYERTEKLFF. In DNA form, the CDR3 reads TGCGCCAGCAGCTATGAGAGAACTGAAAAACTGTTTTTT.

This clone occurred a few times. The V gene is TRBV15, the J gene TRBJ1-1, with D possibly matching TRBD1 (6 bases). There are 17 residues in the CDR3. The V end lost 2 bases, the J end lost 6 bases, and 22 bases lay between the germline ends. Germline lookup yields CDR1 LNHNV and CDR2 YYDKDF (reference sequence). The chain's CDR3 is CATSRNRKRWTEAEAFF. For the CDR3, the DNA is TGTGCCACCAGCAGAAACCGTAAACGTTGGACAGAAGCTGAAGCTTTCTTT. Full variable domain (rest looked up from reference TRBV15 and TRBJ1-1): DAMVIQNPRYQVTQFGKPVTLSCSQTLNHNVMYWYQQKSSQAPKLLFHYYDKDFNNEADTPDNFQSRRPNTSFCFLDIRSPGLGDTAMYLCATSRNRKRWTEAEAFFGQGTRLTVV.

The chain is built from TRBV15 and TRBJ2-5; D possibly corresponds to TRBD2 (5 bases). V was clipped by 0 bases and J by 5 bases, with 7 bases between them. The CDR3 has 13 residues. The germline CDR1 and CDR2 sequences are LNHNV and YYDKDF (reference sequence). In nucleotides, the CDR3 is TGTGCCACCAGCAGAGATTGGAGGGAGACCCAGTACTTC. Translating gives CATSRDWRETQYF.

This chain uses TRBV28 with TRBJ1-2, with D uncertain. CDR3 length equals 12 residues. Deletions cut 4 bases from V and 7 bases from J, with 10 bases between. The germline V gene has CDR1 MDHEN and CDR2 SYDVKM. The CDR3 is CASSSSTFGYTF. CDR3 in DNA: TGTGCCAGCAGTTCCTCCACTTTTGGCTACACCTTC.

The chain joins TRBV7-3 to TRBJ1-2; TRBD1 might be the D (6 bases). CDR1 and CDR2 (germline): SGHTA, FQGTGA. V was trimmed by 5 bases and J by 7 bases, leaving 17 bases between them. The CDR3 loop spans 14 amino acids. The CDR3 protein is CASSPGGGSLGYTF. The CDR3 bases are TGTGCCAGCAGCCCGGGGGGGGGCTCCCTTGGCTACACCTTC.